This TCR beta chain was profiled in a study of OX40 agonist ivuxolimab in advanced cancers. Repertoires were generated with immunoSEQ multiplex PCR, while TCRdb's copy carries only in-frame clones and drops some. The sample yields just over 60,000 clones, 92% seen once. The CDR3 loop spans 11 amino acids. Per germline, CDR1 SGHDT and CDR2 YYEEEE. Trimming cost V 2 bases and J 8 bases, with 7 bases left between them. This specimen was CD4+ or CD8+ T cells sorted from blood, taken in a trial of the OX40 agonist ivuxolimab. The gene calls are TRBV5-6 and TRBJ1-2, with D unresolved. This receptor was identified in an adult with an advanced solid tumor such as melanoma, head and neck, liver or kidney cancer. The CDR3 reads CASSLMEGYTF. Here the CDR3 DNA reads TGTGCCAGCAGCTTAATGGAGGGCTACACCTTC.